The present TCR beta chain was sequenced within a study of blood T cell repertoires in COVID-19. Study summary: Sites across the United States, Italy and Spain contributed samples from acute and convalescent COVID-19. Nucleic acid was either cDNA or gDNA, and it came from T cells, B-cell-depleted T cells, or PBMCs.

In the case of this clone: Other DNA sequences in the sample encode the same CDR3.

Authors' analysis steps: Nucleated cell number was recorded as an estimate derived from reference gene primer amplification. Profiling relied on immunoSEQ multiplex PCR, and the TCRdb table lists in-frame clones only, not all of them. The V and J calls and clone size are taken from that table; D and trimming were inferred from the DNA. The sample holds roughly 99,000 clones, 79% seen once. The CDR3 is 15 residues long. V lost 2 bases and J 1 base, leaving 9 bases between the germline ends. Germline CDR1 reads SGDLS; CDR2 reads YYNGEE. The sample comprised peripheral blood. The chain joins TRBV9 to TRBJ2-2; D might be TRBD2 (7 bases). The source of this sequence is a woman of 80 years or more with active or convalescent COVID-19. The CDR3 region has the DNA TGTGCCAGCAGCGTGGGGGGGCGGAACACCGGGGAGCTGTTTTTT. It yields the protein CASSVGGRNTGELFF.